What follows are 22 T cell receptor beta chains derived from one specimen sequenced in a study of shared clonotypes between healthy human individuals. Sequencing was performed with immunoSEQ multiplex PCR; in TCRdb, only in-frame clones are kept and a portion is missing. Of 2,500,000 or so clones in the sample, 85% to 95% were seen once. Sequenced material: naive CD4+ T cells sorted from blood. Specified subset: CD45RA+ positively selected. These receptor sequences come from a young man in good health.

The chain has TRBV6-1 and TRBJ1-4; 10 bases are a match to TRBD1. Germline CDR1 and CDR2: MNHNS and SASEGT. The CDR3 consists of 15 residues. The junction had 7 bases not matched to a gene; V was cut back by 2 bases and J by 10 bases. CDR3 sequence reads: CASSELGDRGGKLFF. The CDR3, as DNA: TGTGCCAGCAGTGAACTTGGGGACAGGGGAGGAAAACTGTTTTTT.

CDR3 protein: CASSPTPQGLNEKLFF. Here the CDR3 DNA reads TGCGCCAGCAGCCCGACCCCACAGGGCTTGAATGAAAAACTGTTTTTT. The chain carries TRBV5-1 and TRBJ1-4; D perhaps matches TRBD1 (6 bases). This CDR3 spans 16 amino acids. CDR1 and CDR2 (germline): SGHRS, YFSETQ. Trimming pared 4 bases from V and 5 bases from J, leaving 18 bases between. The full variable domain, completed using reference TRBV5-1 and TRBJ1-4, is KAGVTQTPRYLIKTRGQQVTLSCSPISGHRSVSWYQQTPGQGLQFLFEYFSETQRNKGNFPGRFSGRQFSNSRSEMNVSTLELGDSALYLCASSPTPQGLNEKLFFGSGTQLSVL.

CDR3 nucleotides: TGTGCCAGCAGTTACGGGGCAGGGTTATCTCCCCTCCACTTT. This encodes CASSYGAGLSPLHF. The gene calls are TRBV6-5 and TRBJ1-6; TRBD1 is a possible D gene (5 bases). With 2 bases removed from V and 13 bases from J, the gap between germline ends came to 15 bases. Germline values: CDR1 MNHEY, CDR2 SVGAGI. There are 14 residues in the CDR3.

The gene calls are TRBV7-9 and TRBJ2-1; 14 bases are shared with TRBD2. Germline CDR1 reads SEHNR; CDR2 reads FQNEAQ (reference sequence). With 2 bases clipped from V and 14 bases from J, the junction kept 8 bases outside the gene matches. The CDR3 runs to 15 residues. Here the CDR3 reads CASSLTGTSGRREFF. The CDR3 DNA is TGTGCCAGCAGCTTAACCGGGACTAGCGGGAGAAGGGAGTTCTTC.

This rearrangement joins TRBV5-1 to TRBJ1-1; 8 bases align to TRBD1. Germline V CDR1 and CDR2: SGHRS, YFSETQ. With V trimmed by 5 bases and J by 0 bases, 12 bases remained unmatched. This CDR3 is built from 17 residues. DNA of the CDR3: TGCGCCAGCAGGCCAGACAGGGGAAATTTTGTGAACACTGAAGCTTTCTTT. Protein sequence: CASRPDRGNFVNTEAFF.

This chain links TRBV10-3 with TRBJ2-1; D may correspond to TRBD1 or TRBD2 (5 bases each). Germline assignment: CDR1 ENHRY and CDR2 SYGVKD. The CDR3 runs to 13 residues. V lost 7 bases and J lost 8, with 15 bases in between. CDR3 bases: TGTGCCATCACTAGGGGACCCACCCATGAGCAGTTCTTC. Amino acid sequence: CAITRGPTHEQFF.

Of note for this clone: Other nucleotide sequences in the sample specify the same CDR3. The V gene is TRBV11-2, the J gene TRBJ2-1; D perhaps matches TRBD1 (6 bases). Trimming shortened V by 5 bases and J by 4 bases, and 9 bases separated the two germline ends. This CDR3 is built from 13 residues. The germline gives CDR1 SGHAT, CDR2 FQNNGV. CDR3 loop: CASSPDSYNEQFF. As DNA, the CDR3 is TGTGCCAGCAGCCCGGACAGTTACAATGAGCAGTTCTTC.

This chain connects TRBV7-2 to TRBJ2-7; 11 positions match TRBD2. The germline gives CDR1 SGHTA, CDR2 FQGNSA. The ends lost 5 bases at V and 2 bases at J; junction bases unmatched: 8. This CDR3 region has 16 residues. CDR3 loop: CASSPGTSGLTYEQYF. CDR3 nucleotide sequence: TGTGCCAGCAGCCCGGGGACTAGCGGATTGACCTACGAGCAGTACTTC. Variable domain in full (rest from reference TRBV7-2 and TRBJ2-7): GAGVSQSPSNKVTEKGKDVELRCDPISGHTALYWYRQSLGQGLEFLIYFQGNSAPDKSGLPSDRFSAERTGGSVSTLTIQRTQQEDSAVYLCASSPGTSGLTYEQYFGPGTRLTVT.

The genes are TRBV6-4 and TRBJ1-1; D is uncertain. V lost 1 base and J 4 bases, leaving 7 bases between the germline ends. CDR3 size: 13 residues. Germline CDR1 MRHNA, CDR2 SNTAGT. The CDR3 protein is CASSDFEGTEAFF. CDR3 coding DNA: TGTGCCAGCAGTGACTTTGAGGGCACTGAAGCTTTCTTT.

Only one count was recorded for this clone. The chain links TRBV9 to TRBJ2-4; 9 nucleotides align to TRBD2. Germline CDR1 and CDR2: SGDLS and YYNGEE. V shed 2 bases, J shed 0 bases, and the junction held 24 bases outside the gene matches. The CDR3 has 23 amino acids. For the CDR3, the DNA is TGTGCCAGCAGCGTGGACAGCCCTAGTTCGACTAGCGGACACCAGTTAGCCAAAAACATTCAGTACTTC. Protein sequence: CASSVDSPSSTSGHQLAKNIQYF.

The chain carries TRBV11-2 and TRBJ2-3; 7 positions agree with TRBD1. Germline V gene lookup returns CDR1 SGHAT and CDR2 FQNNGV. V lost 4 bases, J lost 2 bases, and 6 bases stayed unmatched. CDR3 length equals 15 residues. The CDR3 bases are TGTGCCAGCAGCTCATGGGACAGCGTCACAGATACGCAGTATTTT. Protein: CASSSWDSVTDTQYF.

The chain carries TRBV7-9 and TRBJ1-4, with 9 bases identical to TRBD1. Looked up from germline, CDR1 is SEHNR and CDR2 is FQNEAQ (reference sequence). There are 16 residues in the CDR3. V lost 1 base to trimming and J lost 2 bases; unmatched junction nucleotides: 2. CDR3 DNA: TGTGCCAGCAGCTTAGAAGGACAGGGGACTAATGAAAAACTGTTTTTT. This translates into CASSLEGQGTNEKLFF.

The chain is built from TRBV30 and TRBJ1-5; perhaps TRBD1 as D (5 bases). Germline V gene lookup returns CDR1 GTSNPN and CDR2 SVGIG (reference sequence). This CDR3 has 14 amino acids. Trimming cost V 4 bases and J 3 bases, with 13 bases left between them. CDR3 DNA sequence: TGTGCCTGGAACCCGCAGGGAGCCAATCAGCCCCAGCATTTT. It is translated as CAWNPQGANQPQHF.

The chain recombines TRBV6-6 with TRBJ2-7; the match to TRBD1 covers 10 bases. With V trimmed by 6 bases and J by 4 bases, 6 bases remained unmatched. Germline CDR1 MNHNY, CDR2 SVGAGI (reference sequence). This CDR3 is 14 amino acids long. CDR3: CASRNPGQGYEQYF. The CDR3 DNA reads as TGTGCCAGCAGAAATCCGGGACAGGGGTACGAGCAGTACTTC.

Remarks on this clone: The same CDR3 can be traced to other DNA sequences in this sample. The V call is TRBV5-1, the J call TRBJ2-7; D may be TRBD1 (5 bases). The CDR3 consists of 12 residues. Germline assignment: CDR1 SGHRS and CDR2 YFSETQ. The germline V and J ends were trimmed by 3 bases and 6 bases, with 10 bases remaining between them. The CDR3 DNA follows: TGCGCCAGCAGCTCGCAGGGCGGCGAGCAGTACTTC. Amino acids: CASSSQGGEQYF.

About this clone: Relative to the germline gene, one junction end is altered; a read error may explain this. J is TRBJ2-5 and V is TRBV30; tentatively, D is TRBD2 (6 bases). This CDR3 has 10 residues. Germline V CDR1 and CDR2: GTSNPN, SVGIG (reference sequence). The CDR3 spells CAWMNPGVHF. CDR3 sequence (DNA): TGTGCCTGGATGAATCCGGGGGTTCACTTC.

The chain joins TRBV29-1 to TRBJ2-4, with a tentative D call TRBD2 (6 bases). The germline V and J ends were trimmed by 6 bases and 1 base, with 25 bases remaining between them. The CDR3 has 18 amino acids. Per germline, CDR1 SQVTM and CDR2 ANQGSEA. The CDR3 coding sequence is TGCAGCGTCATATCGGACGAGGACTACAGGCTGGCCAAAAACATTCAGTACTTC. It codes for CSVISDEDYRLAKNIQYF.

Turning to this clone: Other DNA sequences in this specimen translate into the identical CDR3. The chain couples TRBV6-5 to TRBJ1-3; D gene uncertain. The germline V and J ends were trimmed by 6 bases and 4 bases, with 7 bases remaining between them. This CDR3 is built from 12 residues. Per the germline V gene, CDR1 is MNHEY and CDR2 is SVGAGI. This chain's CDR3 is CASRGTGNTIYF. In nucleotides, the CDR3 is TGTGCCAGCAGGGGAACCGGAAACACCATATATTTT.

The chain carries TRBV7-9 and TRBJ1-2; D uncertain. Trimming removed 3 bases at V and 7 bases at J, with 9 bases between. Per the germline V gene, CDR1 is SEHNR and CDR2 is FQNEAQ (reference sequence). The CDR3 runs 12 residues. CDR3 in amino acids: CASSLDLVGYTF. DNA for the CDR3: TGTGCCAGCAGCTTGGATCTCGTTGGCTACACCTTC.

This sequence joins TRBV5-1 and TRBJ2-3, with 10 bases identical to TRBD2. This CDR3 region has 17 residues. Germline V gene sequence: CDR1 SGHRS, CDR2 YFSETQ. Germline trimming cut 0 bases from V and 4 bases from J; bases unmatched to any gene: 8. The CDR3 DNA reads as TGCGCCAGCAGCTTGGCCAGGAGCGGGGGGGCCCCAGATACGCAGTATTTT. Protein: CASSLARSGGAPDTQYF.

The chain recombines TRBV5-4 with TRBJ2-3; tentatively, D is TRBD1 (5 bases). Germline V gives CDR1 SGHNT, CDR2 YYREEE (reference sequence). Trimming shortened V by 0 bases and J by 3 bases, and 11 bases separated the two germline ends. This CDR3 contains 15 residues. The CDR3 loop is CASSLVTGGTDTQYF. In DNA, the CDR3 is TGTGCCAGCAGCTTGGTCACAGGTGGGACAGATACGCAGTATTTT. Supplemented by reference TRBV5-4 and TRBJ2-3, the full variable domain reads ETGVTQSPTHLIKTRGQQVTLRCSSQSGHNTVSWYQQALGQGPQFIFQYYREEENGRGNFPPRFSGLQFPNYSSELNVNALELDDSALYLCASSLVTGGTDTQYFGPGTRLTVL.

This chain uses TRBV5-1 with TRBJ2-1; 9 bases match TRBD1. This CDR3 region has 15 residues. Trimming at V came to 4 bases and at J to 5 bases, leaving 7 bases not matched to a gene. Germline values: CDR1 SGHRS, CDR2 YFSETQ. CDR3 coding DNA: TGCGCCAGCAGCCGGGATGGGACAGGGAACAATGAGCAGTTCTTC. Its translation: CASSRDGTGNNEQFF. The full variable domain, rest sourced from reference TRBV5-1 and TRBJ2-1, is KAGVTQTPRYLIKTRGQQVTLSCSPISGHRSVSWYQQTPGQGLQFLFEYFSETQRNKGNFPGRFSGRQFSNSRSEMNVSTLELGDSALYLCASSRDGTGNNEQFFGPGTRLTVL.